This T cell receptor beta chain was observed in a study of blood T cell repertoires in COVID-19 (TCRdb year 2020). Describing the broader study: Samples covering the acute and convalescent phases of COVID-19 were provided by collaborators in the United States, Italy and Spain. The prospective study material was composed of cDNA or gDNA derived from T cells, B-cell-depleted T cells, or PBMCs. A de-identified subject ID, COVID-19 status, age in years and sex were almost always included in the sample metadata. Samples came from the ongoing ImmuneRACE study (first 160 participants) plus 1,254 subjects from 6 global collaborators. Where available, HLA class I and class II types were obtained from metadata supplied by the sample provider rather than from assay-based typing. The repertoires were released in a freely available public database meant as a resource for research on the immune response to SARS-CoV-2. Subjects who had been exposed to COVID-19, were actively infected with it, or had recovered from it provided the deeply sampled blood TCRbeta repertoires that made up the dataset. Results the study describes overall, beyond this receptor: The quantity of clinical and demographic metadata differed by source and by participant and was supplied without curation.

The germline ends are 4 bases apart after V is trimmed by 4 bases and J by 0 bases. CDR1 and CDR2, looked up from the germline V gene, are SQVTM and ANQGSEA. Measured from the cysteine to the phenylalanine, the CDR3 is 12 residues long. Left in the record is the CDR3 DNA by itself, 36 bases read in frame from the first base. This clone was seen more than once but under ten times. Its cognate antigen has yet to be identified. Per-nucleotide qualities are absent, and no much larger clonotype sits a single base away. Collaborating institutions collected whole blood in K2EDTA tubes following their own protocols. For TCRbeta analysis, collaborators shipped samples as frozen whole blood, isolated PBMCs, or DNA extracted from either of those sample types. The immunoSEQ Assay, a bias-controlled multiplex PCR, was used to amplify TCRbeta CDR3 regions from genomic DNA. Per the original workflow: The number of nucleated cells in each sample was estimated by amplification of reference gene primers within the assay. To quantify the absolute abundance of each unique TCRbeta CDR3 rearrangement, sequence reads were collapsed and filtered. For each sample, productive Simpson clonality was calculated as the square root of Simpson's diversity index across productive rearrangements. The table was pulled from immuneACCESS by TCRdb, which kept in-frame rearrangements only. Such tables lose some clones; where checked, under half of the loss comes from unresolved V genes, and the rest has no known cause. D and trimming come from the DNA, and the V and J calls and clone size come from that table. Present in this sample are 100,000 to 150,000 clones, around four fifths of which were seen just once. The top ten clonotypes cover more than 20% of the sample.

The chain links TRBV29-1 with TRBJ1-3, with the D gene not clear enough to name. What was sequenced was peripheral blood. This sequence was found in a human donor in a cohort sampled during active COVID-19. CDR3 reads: CSVAVSGNTIYF. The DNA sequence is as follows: TGCAGCGTTGCGGTCTCTGGAAACACCATATATTTT.